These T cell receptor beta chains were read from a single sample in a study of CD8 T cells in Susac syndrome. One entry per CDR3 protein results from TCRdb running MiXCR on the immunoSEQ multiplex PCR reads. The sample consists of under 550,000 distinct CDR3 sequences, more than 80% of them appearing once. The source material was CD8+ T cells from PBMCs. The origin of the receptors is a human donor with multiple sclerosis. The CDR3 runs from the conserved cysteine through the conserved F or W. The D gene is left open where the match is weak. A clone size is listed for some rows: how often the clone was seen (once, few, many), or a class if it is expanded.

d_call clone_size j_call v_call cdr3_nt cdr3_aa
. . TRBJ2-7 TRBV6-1 TGTGCCAGCAGTGAGGGAGCTTACTACGAGCAGTACTTC CASSEGAYYEQYF
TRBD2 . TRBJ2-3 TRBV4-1 TGCGCCAGCAGCCTAACTAGCGTGACCACAGATACGCAGTATTTT CASSLTSVTTDTQYF
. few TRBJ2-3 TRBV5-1 TGCGCCAGCAGCCATCGGGACTTCACAGATACGCAGTATTTT CASSHRDFTDTQYF
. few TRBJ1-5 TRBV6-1 TGTGCCAGCAGGCCGTTACAGGGAAGAGGCAATCAGCCCCAGCATTTT CASRPLQGRGNQPQHF
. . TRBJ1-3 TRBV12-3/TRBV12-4 TGTGCCAGCACCCCTGCGGGGAGCACCATGTATTTT CASTPAGSTMYF
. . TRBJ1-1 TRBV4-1 TGCGCCAGCAGCCAAGTAATGGGCAACACTGAAGCTTTCTTT CASSQVMGNTEAFF
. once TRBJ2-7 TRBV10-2 TGCGCCACCGGGCCCTCCTACGAGCAGTACTTC CATGPSYEQYF
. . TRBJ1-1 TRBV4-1 TGCGCCAGCAGCTCCCACTGGGGCAACACTGAAGCTTTCTTT CASSSHWGNTEAFF
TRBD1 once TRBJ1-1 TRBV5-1 TGCGCCAGCAGCGGACAGGGTGCCCCTGAAGCTTTCTTT CASSGQGAPEAFF
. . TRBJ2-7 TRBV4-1 TGCGCCAGCAGCCATCCGGGAGCAACCTACGAGCAGTACTTC CASSHPGATYEQYF
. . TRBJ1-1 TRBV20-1 TGCAGTGCCAGAAACTCAGGGTCCCCTGAAGCTTTCTTT CSARNSGSPEAFF
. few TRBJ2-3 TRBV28 TGTGCCAGCAGTTTATTTACAGATACGCAGTATTTT CASSLFTDTQYF
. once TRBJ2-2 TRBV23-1 TGCGCCAGCAGTCCAGGGATAGGGACCGGGGAGCTGTTTTTT CASSPGIGTGELFF
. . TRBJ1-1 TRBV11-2 TGTGCCAGCAGCTTATGGCAGAACACTGAAGCTTTCTTT CASSLWQNTEAFF
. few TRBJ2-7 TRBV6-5 TGTGCCAGCAGTTCAGGGGTTGAGCAGTACTTC CASSSGVEQYF